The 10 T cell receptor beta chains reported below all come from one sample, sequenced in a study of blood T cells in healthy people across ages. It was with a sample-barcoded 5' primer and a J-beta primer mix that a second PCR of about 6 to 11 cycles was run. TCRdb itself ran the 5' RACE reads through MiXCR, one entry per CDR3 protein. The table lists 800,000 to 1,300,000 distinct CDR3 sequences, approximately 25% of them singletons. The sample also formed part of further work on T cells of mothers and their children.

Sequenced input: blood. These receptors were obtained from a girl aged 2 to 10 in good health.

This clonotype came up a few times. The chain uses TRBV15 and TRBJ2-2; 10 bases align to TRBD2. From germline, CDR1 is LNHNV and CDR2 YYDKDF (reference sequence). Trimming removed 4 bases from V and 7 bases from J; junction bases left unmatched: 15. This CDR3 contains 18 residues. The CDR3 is CATSTSGGAPTDGGELFF. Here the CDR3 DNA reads TGTGCCACCAGCACCAGCGGGGGGGCTCCAACCGATGGCGGGGAGCTGTTTTTT.

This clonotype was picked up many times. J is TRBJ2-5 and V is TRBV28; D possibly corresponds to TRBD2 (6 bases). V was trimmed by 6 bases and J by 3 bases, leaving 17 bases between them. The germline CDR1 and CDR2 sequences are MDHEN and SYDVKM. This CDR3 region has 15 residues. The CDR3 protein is CASSKTGLKEETQYF. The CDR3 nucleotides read TGTGCCAGCAGCAAAACGGGACTGAAAGAAGAGACCCAGTACTTC.

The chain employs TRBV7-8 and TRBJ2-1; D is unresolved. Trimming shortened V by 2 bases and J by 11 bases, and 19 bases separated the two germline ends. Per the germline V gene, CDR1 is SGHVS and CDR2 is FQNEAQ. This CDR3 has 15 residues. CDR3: CASSLTPIKARKQFF. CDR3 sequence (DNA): TGTGCCAGCAGCTTAACCCCTATAAAGGCACGGAAGCAGTTCTTC. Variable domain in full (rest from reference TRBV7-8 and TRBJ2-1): GAGVSQSPRYKVAKRGQDVALRCDPISGHVSLFWYQQALGQGPEFLTYFQNEAQLDKSGLPSDRFFAERPEGSVSTLKIQRTQQEDSAVYLCASSLTPIKARKQFFGPGTRLTVL.

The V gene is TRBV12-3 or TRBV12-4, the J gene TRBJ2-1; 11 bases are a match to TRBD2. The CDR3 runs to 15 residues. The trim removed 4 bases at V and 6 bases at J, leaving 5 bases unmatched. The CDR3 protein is CASSSSGGLINEQFF. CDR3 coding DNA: TGTGCCAGCAGTTCTAGCGGGGGGCTCATCAATGAGCAGTTCTTC.

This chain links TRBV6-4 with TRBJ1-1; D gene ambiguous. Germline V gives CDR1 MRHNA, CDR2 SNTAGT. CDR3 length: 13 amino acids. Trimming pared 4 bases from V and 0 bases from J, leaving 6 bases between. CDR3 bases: TGTGCCAGCAGTGCAGAAATGAACACTGAAGCTTTCTTT. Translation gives CASSAEMNTEAFF.

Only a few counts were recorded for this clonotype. The CDR3 protein is CASSQRGQGDTEAFF. The CDR3 DNA reads as TGCGCCAGCAGCCAAAGGGGACAGGGAGACACTGAAGCTTTCTTT. The rearrangement joins TRBV4-1 to TRBJ1-1; 9 nucleotides line up with TRBD1. CDR1 MGHRA and CDR2 YSYEKL come from the germline V gene. The CDR3 length is 15 residues. V trimming: 2 bases; J trimming: 3 bases; junction bases outside the gene matches: 4.

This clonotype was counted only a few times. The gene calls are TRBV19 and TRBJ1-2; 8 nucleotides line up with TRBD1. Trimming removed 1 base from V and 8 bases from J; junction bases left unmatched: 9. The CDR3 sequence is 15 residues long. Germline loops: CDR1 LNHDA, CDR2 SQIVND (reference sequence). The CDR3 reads CASSIVHGQGRGYTF. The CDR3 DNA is TGTGCCAGTAGTATAGTCCATGGACAGGGTAGGGGCTACACCTTC. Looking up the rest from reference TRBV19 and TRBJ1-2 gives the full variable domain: DGGITQSPKYLFRKEGQNVTLSCEQNLNHDAMYWYRQDPGQGLRLIYYSQIVNDFQKGDIAEGYSVSREKKESFPLTVTSAQKNPTAFYLCASSIVHGQGRGYTFGSGTRLTVV.

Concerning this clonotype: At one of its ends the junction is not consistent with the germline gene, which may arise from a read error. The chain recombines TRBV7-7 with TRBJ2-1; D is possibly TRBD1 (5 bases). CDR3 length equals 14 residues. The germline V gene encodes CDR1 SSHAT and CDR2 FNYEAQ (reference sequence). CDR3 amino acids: CASSLEAQGNEQFF. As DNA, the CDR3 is TGTGCTAGCAGCTTAGAAGCGCAGGGCAATGAGCAGTTCTTC.

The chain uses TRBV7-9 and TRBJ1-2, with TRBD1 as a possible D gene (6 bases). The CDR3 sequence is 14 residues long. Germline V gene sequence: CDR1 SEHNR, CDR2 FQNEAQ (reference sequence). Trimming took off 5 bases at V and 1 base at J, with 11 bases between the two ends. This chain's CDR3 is CASSPDSINYGYTF. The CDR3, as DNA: TGTGCCAGCAGCCCGGACAGTATTAACTATGGCTACACCTTC.

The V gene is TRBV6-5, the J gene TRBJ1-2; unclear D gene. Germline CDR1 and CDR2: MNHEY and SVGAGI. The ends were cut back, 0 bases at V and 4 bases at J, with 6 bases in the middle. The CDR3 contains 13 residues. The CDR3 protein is CASSYSIGYGYTF. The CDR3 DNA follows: TGTGCCAGCAGTTACTCGATAGGCTATGGCTACACCTTC.